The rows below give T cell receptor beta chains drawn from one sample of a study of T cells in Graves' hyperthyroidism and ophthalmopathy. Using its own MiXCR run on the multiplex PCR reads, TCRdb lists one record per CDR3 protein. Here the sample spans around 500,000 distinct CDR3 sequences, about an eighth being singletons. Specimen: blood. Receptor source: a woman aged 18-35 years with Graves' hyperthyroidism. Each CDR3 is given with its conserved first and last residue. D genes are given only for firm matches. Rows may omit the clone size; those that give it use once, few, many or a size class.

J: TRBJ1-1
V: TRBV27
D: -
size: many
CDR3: CASSLSGGLNTEAFF
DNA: TGTGCCAGCAGTTTATCGGGAGGGCTGAACACTGAAGCTTTCTTT

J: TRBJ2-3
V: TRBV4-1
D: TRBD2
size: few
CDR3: CASSQDQEREFSDTQYF
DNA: TGCGCCAGCAGCCAAGATCAGGAGCGGGAGTTCTCAGATACGCAGTATTTT

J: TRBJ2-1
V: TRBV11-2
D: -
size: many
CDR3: CASSFIERSRQFF
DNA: TGTGCCAGCAGCTTTATCGAAAGGAGCAGGCAGTTCTTC

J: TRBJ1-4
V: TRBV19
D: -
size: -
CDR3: CASSIRQNNEKLFF
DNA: TGTGCCAGTAGTATAAGGCAGAACAATGAAAAACTGTTTTTT

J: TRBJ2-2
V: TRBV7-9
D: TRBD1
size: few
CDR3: CASSFGEGANTGELFF
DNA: TGTGCCAGCAGCTTTGGTGAGGGGGCCAACACCGGGGAGCTGTTTTTT

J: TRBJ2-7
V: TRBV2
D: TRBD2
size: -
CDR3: CASSDTLAGVGYEQYF
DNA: TGTGCCAGCAGCGACACCCTAGCGGGAGTGGGCTACGAGCAGTACTTC

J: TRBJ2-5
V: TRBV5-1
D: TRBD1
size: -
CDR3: CASSLSRGIQETQYF
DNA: TGCGCCAGCAGCTTGAGCAGGGGGATCCAAGAGACCCAGTACTTC

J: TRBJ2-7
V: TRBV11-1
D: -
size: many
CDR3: CASSNYRLYEQYF
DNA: TGTGCCAGCAGCAACTATAGGCTTTACGAGCAGTACTTC

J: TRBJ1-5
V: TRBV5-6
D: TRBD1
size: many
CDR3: CASRQQGARNQPQHF
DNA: TGTGCCAGCAGACAGCAGGGGGCCCGCAATCAGCCCCAGCATTTT

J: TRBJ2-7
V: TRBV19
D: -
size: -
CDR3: CASSSRDQSYEQYF
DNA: TGTGCCAGTAGTTCCCGGGACCAGTCCTACGAGCAGTACTTC

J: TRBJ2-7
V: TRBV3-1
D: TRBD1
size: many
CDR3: CASSKSGTGNRYEQYF
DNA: TGTGCCAGCAGCAAATCCGGGACAGGCAACCGCTACGAGCAGTACTTC

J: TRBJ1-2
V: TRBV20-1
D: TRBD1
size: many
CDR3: CSATQGEYGYTF
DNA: TGCAGTGCCACCCAGGGGGAGTATGGCTACACCTTC

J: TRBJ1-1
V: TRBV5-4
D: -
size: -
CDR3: CASSLTGGSTEAFF
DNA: TGTGCCAGCAGCTTGACGGGGGGTAGCACTGAAGCTTTCTTT

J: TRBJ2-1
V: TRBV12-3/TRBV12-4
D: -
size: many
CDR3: CASSRASSRAPYNEQFF
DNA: TGTGCCAGCAGCCGAGCCTCCTCCAGGGCCCCCTACAATGAGCAGTTCTTC

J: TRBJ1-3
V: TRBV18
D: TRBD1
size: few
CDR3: CASSPLGQTVSGNTIYF
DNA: TGTGCCAGCTCACCATTGGGACAGACTGTCTCTGGAAACACCATATATTTT

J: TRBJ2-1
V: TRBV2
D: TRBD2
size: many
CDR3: CASRGTSGRNEQFF
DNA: TGTGCCAGCAGGGGGACTAGCGGGAGGAATGAGCAGTTCTTC

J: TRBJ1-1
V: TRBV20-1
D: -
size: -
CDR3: CSARRRAYDTEAFF
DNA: TGCAGTGCTAGACGCAGGGCCTACGACACTGAAGCTTTCTTT

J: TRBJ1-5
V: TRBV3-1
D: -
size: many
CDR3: CASSQDLAGTGAQHF
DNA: TGTGCCAGCAGCCAAGATCTCGCAGGGACTGGGGCCCAGCATTTT